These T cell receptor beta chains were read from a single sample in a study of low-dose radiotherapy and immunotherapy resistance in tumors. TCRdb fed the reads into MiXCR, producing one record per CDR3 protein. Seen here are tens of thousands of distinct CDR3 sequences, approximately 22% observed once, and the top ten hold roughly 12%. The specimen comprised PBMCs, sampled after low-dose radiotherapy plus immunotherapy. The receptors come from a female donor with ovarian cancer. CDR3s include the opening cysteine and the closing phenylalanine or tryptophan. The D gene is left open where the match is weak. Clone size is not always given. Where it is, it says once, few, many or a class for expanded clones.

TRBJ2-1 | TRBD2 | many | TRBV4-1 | CASSQDRASGTDEQFF | TGTGCCAGCAGCCAAGATAGGGCTAGCGGTACGGATGAGCAGTTCTTC
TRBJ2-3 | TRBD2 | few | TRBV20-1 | CSARVWGLADLATDTQYF | TGCAGTGCTAGAGTTTGGGGCCTAGCGGATCTAGCTACAGATACGCAGTATTTT
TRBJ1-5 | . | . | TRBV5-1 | CASSHSGNQPQHF | TGCGCCAGCAGCCACAGTGGCAATCAGCCCCAGCATTTT
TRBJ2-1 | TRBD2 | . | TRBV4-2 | CASSQEVAGGGPDHNEQFF | TGTGCCAGCAGCCAAGAAGTAGCGGGAGGGGGGCCCGACCACAATGAGCAGTTCTTC
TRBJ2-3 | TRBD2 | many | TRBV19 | CASSRGLAATDTQYF | TGTGCCAGTAGTCGTGGACTAGCGGCCACAGATACGCAGTATTTT
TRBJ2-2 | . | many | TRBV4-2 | CASSRDSAGELFF | TGTGCCAGCAGCCGCGATTCTGCCGGGGAGCTGTTTTTT
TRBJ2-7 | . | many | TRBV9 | CASSVGHITTYEQYF | TGTGCCAGCAGCGTGGGACATATTACAACCTACGAGCAGTACTTC
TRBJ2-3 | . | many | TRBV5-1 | CASSLDGHTDTQYF | TGCGCCAGCAGCTTGGACGGCCACACAGATACGCAGTATTTT
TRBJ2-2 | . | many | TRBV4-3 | CASSQSSNTGELFF | TGCGCCAGCAGCCAAAGTTCGAACACCGGGGAGCTGTTTTTT
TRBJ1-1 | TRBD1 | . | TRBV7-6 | CASSFTNGQGGAEAFF | TGTGCCAGCAGCTTCACAAATGGACAGGGAGGGGCTGAAGCTTTCTTT
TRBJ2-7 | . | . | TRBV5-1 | CASSLGASYDEQYF | TGCGCCAGCAGCTTGGGGGCTAGCTACGACGAGCAGTACTTC
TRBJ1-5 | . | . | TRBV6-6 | CASTKDGNQPQHF | TGTGCCAGCACCAAGGACGGAAATCAGCCCCAGCATTTT
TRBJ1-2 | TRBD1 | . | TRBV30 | CAWSGFKPGQGSNGYTF | TGTGCCTGGAGTGGCTTTAAACCGGGACAGGGGTCCAATGGCTACACCTTC
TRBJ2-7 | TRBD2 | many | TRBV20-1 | CSASSGRADSYEQYF | TGCAGTGCTAGTTCCGGGAGGGCAGATTCCTACGAGCAGTACTTC
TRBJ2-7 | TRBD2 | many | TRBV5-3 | CSSSLGGRQTYEQYF | TGTTCCAGCAGCTTGGGCGGGAGACAGACCTACGAGCAGTACTTC
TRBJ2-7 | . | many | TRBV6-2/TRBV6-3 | CASTQRDEQYF | TGTGCCAGCACACAAAGGGATGAGCAGTACTTC
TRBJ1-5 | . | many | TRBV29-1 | CSVTDGGGNQPQHF | TGCAGCGTGACAGACGGAGGTGGGAATCAGCCCCAGCATTTT
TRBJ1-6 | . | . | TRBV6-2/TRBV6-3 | CASSPRQEGSPLHF | TGTGCCAGCAGTCCCCGGCAGGAGGGCTCACCCCTCCACTTT
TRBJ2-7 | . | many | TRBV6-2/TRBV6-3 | CASSWGLQISYEQYF | TGTGCCAGCAGTTGGGGACTCCAAATATCCTACGAGCAGTACTTC
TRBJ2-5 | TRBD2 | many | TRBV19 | CATSDKLAGGGETQYF | TGTGCCACCTCGGACAAACTAGCGGGCGGGGGAGAGACCCAGTACTTC
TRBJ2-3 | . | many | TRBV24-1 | CATSVYSTQYF | TGTGCCACCAGTGTTTACAGTACGCAGTATTTT
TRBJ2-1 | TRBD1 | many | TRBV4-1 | CASSPPSKTGRVRYNEQFF | TGCGCCAGCAGCCCCCCATCAAAGACAGGGCGAGTTAGGTACAATGAGCAGTTCTTC
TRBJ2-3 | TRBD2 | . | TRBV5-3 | CASSLGILLAGVTDTQYF | TGTGCCAGCAGCTTGGGGATTTTACTAGCGGGAGTCACAGATACGCAGTATTTT